These T cell receptor beta chains were read from a single sample in a study of blood T cells in healthy people across ages. From the 5' RACE reads, TCRdb called clonotypes with MiXCR, one entry per CDR3 protein. The sample consists of 1 million to 1.2 million distinct CDR3 sequences, around two fifths of them appearing once. The sample comprised blood. The source of these receptors is a man aged 18 to 30 in good health. The CDR3 runs from the conserved cysteine through the conserved F or W. The D gene is left open where the match is weak. Part of the rows lack a size; the others show once, few, many or a class for expanded clones.

TRBJ1-2,-,few,TRBV20-1,CSASAAWGDYTF,TGCAGTGCCTCGGCTGCATGGGGCGACTACACCTTC
TRBJ1-1,TRBD1,-,TRBV7-9,CASSPTRGLNTEAFF,TGTGCCAGCAGCCCCACCAGGGGGCTGAACACTGAAGCTTTCTTT
TRBJ1-1,TRBD1,-,TRBV4-2,CASSQVDRADTEAFF,TGTGCCAGCAGCCAAGTCGACAGGGCGGACACTGAAGCTTTCTTT
TRBJ2-1,-,-,TRBV6-5,CASRDTGEQFF,TGTGCCAGCAGAGATACAGGAGAGCAGTTCTTC
TRBJ2-2,-,few,TRBV28,CALGGYTNTGELFF,TGTGCCTTAGGGGGGTATACGAACACCGGGGAGCTGTTTTTT
TRBJ2-2,TRBD2,-,TRBV5-1,CASSAKTSGENTGELFF,TGCGCCAGCAGCGCGAAGACTAGCGGGGAGAACACCGGGGAGCTGTTTTTT
TRBJ1-2,-,-,TRBV4-3,CASSRNRDSPGGYTF,TGCGCCAGCAGCCGGAACAGGGACTCCCCTGGCGGCTACACCTTC
TRBJ2-1,-,-,TRBV27,CASSLSLGGGEQFF,TGTGCCAGCAGTTTAAGCCTAGGCGGCGGGGAGCAGTTCTTC
TRBJ2-5,-,-,TRBV24-1,CATSVNAFGTQYF,TGTGCCACCAGTGTGAATGCCTTTGGGACCCAGTACTTC
TRBJ1-5,-,few,TRBV29-1,CSVGEAGVGQPQHF,TGCAGCGTAGGAGAGGCTGGGGTTGGTCAGCCCCAGCATTTT
TRBJ2-2,-,-,TRBV7-9,CASSFLTASLPGELFF,TGTGCCAGCAGCTTTCTGACTGCGAGTCTACCCGGGGAGCTGTTTTTT
TRBJ2-2,TRBD1,-,TRBV28,CASSLPLGQGAAGELFF,TGTGCCAGCAGTTTACCCCTTGGACAGGGGGCGGCCGGGGAGCTGTTTTTT
TRBJ2-7,TRBD1,-,TRBV20-1,CSASKDRGLIDEQYF,TGCAGTGCTAGCAAGGACAGGGGGCTTATCGACGAGCAGTACTTC
TRBJ2-3,-,few,TRBV25-1,CASSVLVDTQYF,TGTGCCAGCAGTGTGTTGGTAGATACGCAGTATTTT
TRBJ2-1,TRBD1,-,TRBV7-9,CASSPHRGMDEQFF,TGTGCCAGCAGCCCCCACAGGGGAATGGATGAGCAGTTCTTC
TRBJ2-1,TRBD1,few,TRBV30,CALLGQGAFDEQFF,TGTGCCCTGTTAGGCCAGGGGGCTTTTGATGAGCAGTTCTTC
TRBJ2-4,-,-,TRBV7-2,CANNLGSGMAKNIQYF,TGTGCCAACAACTTAGGGTCGGGGATGGCCAAAAACATTCAGTACTTC
TRBJ2-7,-,-,TRBV7-7,CASSHNEHERLTYEQYF,TGTGCCAGCAGCCATAATGAACACGAGCGTTTGACCTACGAGCAGTACTTC
TRBJ1-1,-,-,TRBV5-1,CASSPQSGGRNTEAFF,TGCGCCAGCAGCCCGCAGAGTGGGGGGCGGAACACTGAAGCTTTCTTT
TRBJ2-2,-,once,TRBV18,CASSPPVNTGELFF,TGTGCCAGCTCACCACCAGTGAACACCGGGGAGCTGTTTTTT
TRBJ1-2,-,-,TRBV5-6,CASSLAWGQETYGYTF,TGTGCCAGCAGCTTGGCTTGGGGCCAGGAAACCTATGGCTACACCTTC
TRBJ2-3,TRBD2,-,TRBV4-1,CASSQERGEADTQYF,TGCGCCAGCAGCCAGGAGCGGGGGGAGGCAGATACGCAGTATTTT
TRBJ2-7,TRBD1,-,TRBV5-6,CASSTFRQGVSYEQYF,TGTGCCAGCAGCACCTTTCGACAGGGCGTTTCCTACGAGCAGTACTTC
TRBJ2-5,TRBD2,few,TRBV6-2/TRBV6-3,CASSRAGEYQETQYF,TGTGCCAGCAGCCGAGCGGGGGAGTATCAAGAGACCCAGTACTTC